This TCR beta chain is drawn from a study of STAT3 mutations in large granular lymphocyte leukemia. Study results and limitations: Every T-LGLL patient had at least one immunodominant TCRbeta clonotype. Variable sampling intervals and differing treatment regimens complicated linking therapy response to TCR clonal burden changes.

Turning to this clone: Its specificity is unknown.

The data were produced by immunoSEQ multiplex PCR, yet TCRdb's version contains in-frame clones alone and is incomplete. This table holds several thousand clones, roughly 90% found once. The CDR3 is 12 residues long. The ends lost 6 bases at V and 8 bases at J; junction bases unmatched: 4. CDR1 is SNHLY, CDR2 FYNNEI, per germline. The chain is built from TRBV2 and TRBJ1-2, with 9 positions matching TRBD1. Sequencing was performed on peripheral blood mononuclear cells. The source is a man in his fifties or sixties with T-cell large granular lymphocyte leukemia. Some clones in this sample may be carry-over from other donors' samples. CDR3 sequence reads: CASSATGGGYTF. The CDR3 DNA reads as TGTGCCAGCAGCGCCACAGGGGGCGGCTACACCTTC.